The rows below give T cell receptor beta chains drawn from one sample of a study of T cells after yellow fever vaccination. One entry per CDR3 protein results from TCRdb running MiXCR on the 5' RACE reads. Of about 130,000 distinct CDR3 sequences in the sample, 8% to 10% were seen once. Specimen: CD8+ T cells sorted from PBMCs, collected on the day of the yellow fever booster vaccination. The receptors come from a man between 18 and 35 years old who received the YFV17D yellow fever vaccine. Each CDR3 is given with its conserved first and last residue. Each record gives: V gene, D gene, clone size, J gene, CDR3 protein, CDR3 DNA. A D gene is named only where the DNA matches it firmly. Not every row has a clone size; where given, it reads once, few, many or a size class.

TRBV6-2/TRBV6-3	NA	many	TRBJ2-3	CASRGDTQYF	TGTGCCAGTCGTGGGGATACGCAGTATTTT
TRBV28	NA	many	TRBJ1-1	CASREGTEAFF	TGTGCCAGCAGGGAGGGTACTGAAGCTTTCTTT
TRBV20-1	NA	many	TRBJ2-3	CSARGGEGSTDTQYF	TGCAGTGCTAGGGGGGGCGAAGGAAGCACAGATACGCAGTATTTT
TRBV4-1	NA	many	TRBJ2-7	CASSQATGNYEQYF	TGCGCCAGCAGCCAAGCTACAGGGAACTACGAGCAGTACTTC
TRBV15	NA	few	TRBJ1-1	CATSRRVNTEAFF	TGTGCCACCAGCAGACGGGTGAACACTGAAGCTTTCTTT
TRBV7-2	TRBD2	NA	TRBJ2-3	CASSPGLAGGLSTQYF	TGTGCCAGCAGCCCGGGACTAGCGGGGGGGCTGAGTACGCAGTATTTT
TRBV10-3	TRBD1	few	TRBJ2-1	CATGGITAYNEQFF	TGTGCCACAGGGGGCATTACGGCCTACAATGAGCAGTTCTTC
TRBV5-1	TRBD1	few	TRBJ2-2	CASSFQRGLDTGELFF	TGCGCCAGCAGCTTCCAGAGGGGGCTCGACACCGGGGAGCTGTTTTTT
TRBV7-9	NA	many	TRBJ2-2	CALEAANTGELFF	TGTGCCTTGGAAGCGGCGAACACCGGGGAGCTGTTTTTT
TRBV19	NA	NA	TRBJ2-2	CASSITQANTGELFF	TGTGCCAGTAGTATAACACAGGCGAACACCGGGGAGCTGTTTTTT
TRBV7-9	TRBD2	NA	TRBJ2-1	CATPLRGGPYNEQFF	TGTGCCACTCCGTTACGGGGGGGGCCCTACAATGAGCAGTTCTTC
TRBV6-5	NA	NA	TRBJ2-2	CASSSGVGELFF	TGTGCCAGCAGCTCCGGCGTCGGGGAGCTGTTTTTT
TRBV18	NA	NA	TRBJ2-1	CASSPRQAASYNEQFF	TGTGCCAGCTCACCACGACAAGCAGCCTCCTACAATGAGCAGTTCTTC
TRBV7-2	TRBD2	few	TRBJ2-3	CASIVTAGELTDTQYF	TGTGCCAGCATCGTTACGGCGGGGGAGCTCACAGATACGCAGTATTTT
TRBV15	NA	NA	TRBJ2-2	CATSRYITSNTGELFF	TGTGCCACCAGCAGATATATAACCTCGAACACCGGGGAGCTGTTTTTT
TRBV7-8	TRBD1	NA	TRBJ2-7	CASSQETGVYEQYF	TGTGCCAGCAGCCAAGAGACAGGGGTTTACGAGCAGTACTTC
TRBV7-8	TRBD2	few	TRBJ2-1	CASSQTSGGWNEQFF	TGTGCCAGCAGCCAGACTAGCGGGGGATGGAATGAGCAGTTCTTC
TRBV27	TRBD1	NA	TRBJ2-1	CASSRTGQNNEQFF	TGTGCCAGCAGTCGGACGGGACAGAACAATGAGCAGTTCTTC
TRBV4-1	NA	few	TRBJ2-7	CASSQEADPGSYEQYF	TGCGCCAGCAGCCAAGAAGCGGACCCCGGCTCCTACGAGCAGTACTTC
TRBV9	NA	few	TRBJ2-2	CASSVVHTGELFF	TGTGCCAGCAGCGTAGTCCACACCGGGGAGCTGTTTTTT
TRBV29-1	TRBD1	many	TRBJ2-5	CSVDGQGRQETQYF	TGCAGCGTTGATGGACAGGGTCGGCAAGAGACCCAGTACTTC
TRBV9	TRBD2	many	TRBJ2-2	CASNKRGHTGELFF	TGTGCCAGCAACAAGCGGGGGCATACCGGGGAGCTGTTTTTT
TRBV25-1	NA	few	TRBJ2-6	CASSESPPGSGSGANVLTF	TGTGCCAGCAGTGAATCCCCCCCCGGCTCCGGGTCTGGGGCCAACGTCCTGACTTTC
TRBV6-1	NA	NA	TRBJ2-5	CASSEGWGQETQYF	TGTGCCAGCAGTGAAGGTTGGGGACAAGAGACCCAGTACTTC
TRBV7-8	NA	NA	TRBJ2-1	CASSLLPTAKGYNEQFF	TGTGCCAGCAGCCTTCTCCCGACCGCCAAGGGCTACAATGAGCAGTTCTTC
TRBV7-9	NA	NA	TRBJ2-3	CASSLIGRGEGTDTQYF	TGTGCCAGCAGCTTAATAGGACGAGGTGAGGGGACAGATACGCAGTATTTT
TRBV7-9	NA	many	TRBJ2-1	CASSSGFVRRDKYYYNEQFF	TGTGCCAGCAGCTCGGGGTTTGTAAGGCGGGACAAATATTACTACAATGAGCAGTTCTTC
TRBV29-1	NA	NA	TRBJ1-1	CSAGRSTEAFF	TGCAGCGCTGGGAGGTCCACTGAAGCTTTCTTT
TRBV15	NA	NA	TRBJ2-3	CATSREGDYTDTQYF	TGTGCCACCAGCAGAGAAGGGGATTACACAGATACGCAGTATTTT
TRBV15	TRBD1	NA	TRBJ1-4	CATSPDREDEKLFF	TGTGCCACCAGCCCGGACAGGGAGGACGAAAAACTGTTTTTT
TRBV4-2	NA	few	TRBJ1-6	CASSQEDSSYNSPLHF	TGTGCCAGCAGCCAAGAAGATAGCTCCTATAATTCACCCCTCCACTTT
TRBV5-1	NA	NA	TRBJ1-4	CASSLESTPNEKLFF	TGCGCCAGCAGCTTAGAATCCACCCCGAATGAAAAACTGTTTTTT
TRBV12-3/TRBV12-4	TRBD1	few	TRBJ2-3	CASSLTGLGADTQYF	TGTGCCAGCAGTTTGACAGGGCTGGGCGCAGATACGCAGTATTTT
TRBV9	TRBD2	NA	TRBJ2-3	CASSGGGITDTQYF	TGTGCCAGCAGTGGCGGGGGGATCACAGATACGCAGTATTTT
TRBV5-1	TRBD1	NA	TRBJ2-2	CASSPGTGDGELFF	TGCGCCAGCAGCCCCGGTACAGGGGACGGGGAGCTGTTTTTT
TRBV18	NA	NA	TRBJ2-1	CASSPPWGNFAYNEQFF	TGTGCCAGCTCACCACCGTGGGGCAATTTTGCCTACAATGAGCAGTTCTTC
TRBV4-1	NA	few	TRBJ2-7	CASSSEPPWNEQYF	TGCGCCAGCAGCTCAGAACCCCCTTGGAACGAGCAGTACTTC
TRBV9	NA	few	TRBJ2-5	CASSGGAGETQYF	TGTGCCAGCAGCGGGGGGGCGGGGGAGACCCAGTACTTC
TRBV4-2	NA	many	TRBJ2-1	CASSQDQDSSTYNEQFF	TGTGCCAGCAGCCAAGATCAGGACAGCTCAACCTACAATGAGCAGTTCTTC
TRBV5-1	NA	few	TRBJ2-7	CASSPIDTSTEQYF	TGCGCCAGCAGCCCGATCGACACCTCTACGGAGCAGTACTTC
TRBV6-5	TRBD1	few	TRBJ2-5	CASSYGDRQETQYF	TGTGCCAGCAGTTATGGGGACAGGCAAGAGACCCAGTACTTC